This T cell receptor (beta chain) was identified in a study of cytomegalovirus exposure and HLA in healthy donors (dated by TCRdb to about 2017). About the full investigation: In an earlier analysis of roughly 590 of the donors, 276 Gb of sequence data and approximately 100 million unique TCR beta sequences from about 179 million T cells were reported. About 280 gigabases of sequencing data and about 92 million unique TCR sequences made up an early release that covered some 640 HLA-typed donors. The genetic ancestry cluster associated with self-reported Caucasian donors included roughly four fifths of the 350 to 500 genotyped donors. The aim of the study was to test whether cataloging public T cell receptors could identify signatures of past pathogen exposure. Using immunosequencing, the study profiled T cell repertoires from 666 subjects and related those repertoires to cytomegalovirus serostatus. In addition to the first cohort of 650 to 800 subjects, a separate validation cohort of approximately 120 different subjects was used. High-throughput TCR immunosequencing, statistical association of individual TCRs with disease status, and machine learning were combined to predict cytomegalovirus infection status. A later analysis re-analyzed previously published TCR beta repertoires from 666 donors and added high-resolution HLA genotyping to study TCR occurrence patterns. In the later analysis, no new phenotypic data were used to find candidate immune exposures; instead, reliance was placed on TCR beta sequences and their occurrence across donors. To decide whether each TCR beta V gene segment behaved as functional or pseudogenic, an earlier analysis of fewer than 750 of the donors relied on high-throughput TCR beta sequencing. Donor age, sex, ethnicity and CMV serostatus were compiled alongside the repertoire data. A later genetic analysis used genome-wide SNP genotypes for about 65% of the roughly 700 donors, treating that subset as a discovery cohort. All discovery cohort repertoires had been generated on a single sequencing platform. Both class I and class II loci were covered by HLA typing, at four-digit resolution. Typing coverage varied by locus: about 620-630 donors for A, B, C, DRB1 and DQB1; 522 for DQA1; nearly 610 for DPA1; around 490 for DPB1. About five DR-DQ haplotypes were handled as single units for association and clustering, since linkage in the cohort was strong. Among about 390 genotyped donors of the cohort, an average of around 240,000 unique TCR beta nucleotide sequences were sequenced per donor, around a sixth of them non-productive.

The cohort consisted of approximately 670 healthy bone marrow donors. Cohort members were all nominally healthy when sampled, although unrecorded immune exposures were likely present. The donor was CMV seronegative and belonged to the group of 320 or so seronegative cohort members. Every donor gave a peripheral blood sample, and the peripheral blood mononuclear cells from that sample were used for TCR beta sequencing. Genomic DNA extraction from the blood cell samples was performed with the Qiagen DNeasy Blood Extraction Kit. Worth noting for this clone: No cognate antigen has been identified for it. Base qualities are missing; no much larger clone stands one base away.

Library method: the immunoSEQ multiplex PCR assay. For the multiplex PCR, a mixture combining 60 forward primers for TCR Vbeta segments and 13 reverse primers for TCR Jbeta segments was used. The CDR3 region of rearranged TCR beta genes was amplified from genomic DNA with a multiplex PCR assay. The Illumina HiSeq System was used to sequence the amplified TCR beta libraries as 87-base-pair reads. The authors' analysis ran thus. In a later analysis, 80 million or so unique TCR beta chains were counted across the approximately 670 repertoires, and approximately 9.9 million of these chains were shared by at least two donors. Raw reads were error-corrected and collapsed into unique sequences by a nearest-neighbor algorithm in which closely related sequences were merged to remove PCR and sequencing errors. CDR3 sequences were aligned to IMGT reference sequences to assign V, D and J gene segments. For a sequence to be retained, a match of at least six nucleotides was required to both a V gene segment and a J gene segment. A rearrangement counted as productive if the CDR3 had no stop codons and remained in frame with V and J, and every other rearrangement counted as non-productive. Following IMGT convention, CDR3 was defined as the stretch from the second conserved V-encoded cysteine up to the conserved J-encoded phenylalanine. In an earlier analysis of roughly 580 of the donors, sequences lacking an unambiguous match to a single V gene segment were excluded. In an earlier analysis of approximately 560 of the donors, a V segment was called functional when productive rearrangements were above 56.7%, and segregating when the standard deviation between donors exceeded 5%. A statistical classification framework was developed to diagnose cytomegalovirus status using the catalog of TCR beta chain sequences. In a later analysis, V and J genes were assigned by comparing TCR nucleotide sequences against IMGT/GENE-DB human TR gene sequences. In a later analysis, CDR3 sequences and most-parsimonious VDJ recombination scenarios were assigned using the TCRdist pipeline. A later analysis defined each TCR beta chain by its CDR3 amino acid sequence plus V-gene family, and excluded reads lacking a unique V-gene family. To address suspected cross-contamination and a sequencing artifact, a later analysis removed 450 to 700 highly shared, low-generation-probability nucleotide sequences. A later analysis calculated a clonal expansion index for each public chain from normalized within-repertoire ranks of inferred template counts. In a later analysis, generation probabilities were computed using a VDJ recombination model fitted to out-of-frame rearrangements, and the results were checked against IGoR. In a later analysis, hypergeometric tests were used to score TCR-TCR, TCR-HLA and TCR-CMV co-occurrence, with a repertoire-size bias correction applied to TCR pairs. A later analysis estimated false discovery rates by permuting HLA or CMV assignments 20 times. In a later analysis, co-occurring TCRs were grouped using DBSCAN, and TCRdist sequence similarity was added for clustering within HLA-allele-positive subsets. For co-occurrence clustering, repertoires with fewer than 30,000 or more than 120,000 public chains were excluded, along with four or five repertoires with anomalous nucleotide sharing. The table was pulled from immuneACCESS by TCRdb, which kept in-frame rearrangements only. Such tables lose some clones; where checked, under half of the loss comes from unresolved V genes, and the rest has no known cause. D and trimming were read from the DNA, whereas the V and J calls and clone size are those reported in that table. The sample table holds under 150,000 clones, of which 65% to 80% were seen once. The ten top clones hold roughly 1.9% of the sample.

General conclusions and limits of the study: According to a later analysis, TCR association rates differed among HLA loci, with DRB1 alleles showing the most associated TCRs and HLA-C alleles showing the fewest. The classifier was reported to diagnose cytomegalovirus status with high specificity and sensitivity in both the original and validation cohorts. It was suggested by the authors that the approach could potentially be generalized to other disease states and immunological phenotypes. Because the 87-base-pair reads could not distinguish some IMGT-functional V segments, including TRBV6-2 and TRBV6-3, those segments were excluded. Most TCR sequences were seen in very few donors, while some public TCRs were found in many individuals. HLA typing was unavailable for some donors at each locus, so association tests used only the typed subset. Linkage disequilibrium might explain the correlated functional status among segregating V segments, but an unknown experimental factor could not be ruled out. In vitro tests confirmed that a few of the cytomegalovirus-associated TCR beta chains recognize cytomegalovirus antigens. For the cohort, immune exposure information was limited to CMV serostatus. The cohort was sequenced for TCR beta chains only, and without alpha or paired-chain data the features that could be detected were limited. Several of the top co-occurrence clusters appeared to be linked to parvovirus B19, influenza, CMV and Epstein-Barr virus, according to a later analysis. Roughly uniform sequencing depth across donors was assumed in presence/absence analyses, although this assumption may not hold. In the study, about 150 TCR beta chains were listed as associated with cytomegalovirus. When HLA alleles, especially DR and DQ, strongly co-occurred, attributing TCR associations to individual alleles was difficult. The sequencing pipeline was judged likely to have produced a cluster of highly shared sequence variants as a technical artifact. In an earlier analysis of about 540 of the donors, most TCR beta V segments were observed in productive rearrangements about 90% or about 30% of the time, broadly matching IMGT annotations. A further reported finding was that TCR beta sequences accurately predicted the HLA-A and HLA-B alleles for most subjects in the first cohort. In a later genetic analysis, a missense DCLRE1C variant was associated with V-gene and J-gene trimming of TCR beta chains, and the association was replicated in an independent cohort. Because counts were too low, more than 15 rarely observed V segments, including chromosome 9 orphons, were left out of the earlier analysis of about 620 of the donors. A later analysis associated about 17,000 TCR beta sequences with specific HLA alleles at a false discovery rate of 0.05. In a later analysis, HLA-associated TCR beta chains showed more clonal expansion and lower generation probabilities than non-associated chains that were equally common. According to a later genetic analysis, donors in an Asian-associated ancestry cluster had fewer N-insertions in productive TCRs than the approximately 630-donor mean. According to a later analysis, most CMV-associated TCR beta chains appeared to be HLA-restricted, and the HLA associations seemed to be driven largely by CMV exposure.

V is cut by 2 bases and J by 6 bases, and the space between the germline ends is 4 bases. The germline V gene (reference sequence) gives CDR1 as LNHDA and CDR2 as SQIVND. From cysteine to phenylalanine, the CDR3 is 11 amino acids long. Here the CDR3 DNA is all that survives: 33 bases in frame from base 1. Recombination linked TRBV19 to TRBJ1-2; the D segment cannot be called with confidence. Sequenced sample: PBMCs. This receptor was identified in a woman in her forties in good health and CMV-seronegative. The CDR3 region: CASSIRDGYTF. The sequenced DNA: TGTGCCAGTAGTATACGGGATGGCTACACCTTC.